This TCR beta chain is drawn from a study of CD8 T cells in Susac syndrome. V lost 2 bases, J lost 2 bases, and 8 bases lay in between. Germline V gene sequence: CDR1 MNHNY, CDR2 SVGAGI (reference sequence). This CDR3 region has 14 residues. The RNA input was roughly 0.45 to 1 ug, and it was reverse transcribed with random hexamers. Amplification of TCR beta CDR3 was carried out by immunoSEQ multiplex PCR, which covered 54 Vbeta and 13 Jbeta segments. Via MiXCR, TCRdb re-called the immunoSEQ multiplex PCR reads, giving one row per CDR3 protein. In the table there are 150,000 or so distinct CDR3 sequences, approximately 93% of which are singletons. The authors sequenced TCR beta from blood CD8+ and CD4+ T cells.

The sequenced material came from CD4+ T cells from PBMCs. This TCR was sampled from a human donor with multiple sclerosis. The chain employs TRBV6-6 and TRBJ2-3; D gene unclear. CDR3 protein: CASSYEGDTDTQYF. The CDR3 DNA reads TGTGCCAGCAGTTACGAAGGCGACACAGATACGCAGTATTTT.